A selection of T cell receptor beta chains follows, all from one sample in a study of OX40 agonist ivuxolimab in advanced cancers. The assay was immunoSEQ multiplex PCR, and TCRdb's table has in-frame clones only and misses some. Of about 50,000 clones listed, 80% are singletons. The specimen was CD4+ or CD8+ T cells sorted from blood, collected in a trial of the OX40 agonist ivuxolimab. These receptor sequences come from an adult with an advanced solid tumor such as melanoma, head and neck, liver or kidney cancer. Each CDR3 is given with its conserved first and last residue. D genes are given only for firm matches. Not all rows give a size; the values are once, few, many and, for expanded clones, a class.

clone_size d_call j_call v_call cdr3_length cdr3_nt cdr3_aa
. TRBD2 TRBJ2-5 TRBV11-2 14 TGTGCCAGCCGGACGGCGGGGGGGCTGGAGACCCAGTACTTC CASRTAGGLETQYF
few . TRBJ2-2 TRBV18 13 TGTGCCAGCTCATCGGACGAGGCCGGGGAGCTGTTTTTT CASSSDEAGELFF
. . TRBJ2-3 TRBV18 16 TGTGCCAGCTCACCACCCTCCGGGTTCAGCACAGATACGCAGTATTTT CASSPPSGFSTDTQYF
once . TRBJ2-7 TRBV2 14 TGTGCCAGCAGTCAGGGGCTTATCTCCTACGAGCAGTACTTC CASSQGLISYEQYF
. . TRBJ1-3 TRBV7-2 16 TGTGCCAGCAGCCACAGATGGACACCGACTGGAAACACCATATATTTT CASSHRWTPTGNTIYF
few . TRBJ1-5 TRBV28 16 TGTGCCAGCAGTCCATATAGAGGGGCTAGCAATCAGCCCCAGCATTTT CASSPYRGASNQPQHF
. . TRBJ2-5 TRBV29-1 11 TGCAGCGCGAGACAGCAAGAGACCCAGTACTTC CSARQQETQYF
. . TRBJ1-5 TRBV11-2 16 TGTGCCAGCAGCTCCTTGGTGGGGAAGGGCAATCAGCCCCAGCATTTT CASSSLVGKGNQPQHF
. . TRBJ2-2 TRBV21-1 15 TGTGCCAGCAGCTGTAAGCGGGAGCGGACCGGGGAGCTGTTTTTT CASSCKRERTGELFF
. TRBD2 TRBJ2-7 TRBV5-1 16 TGCGCCAGCAGCTCGGGACTAGCGGGAGGGCCCTACGAGCAGTACTTC CASSSGLAGGPYEQYF
. . TRBJ1-4 TRBV11-3 12 TGTGCCAGCAGCTTGAATGGAGGGAAACTGTTTTTT CASSLNGGKLFF